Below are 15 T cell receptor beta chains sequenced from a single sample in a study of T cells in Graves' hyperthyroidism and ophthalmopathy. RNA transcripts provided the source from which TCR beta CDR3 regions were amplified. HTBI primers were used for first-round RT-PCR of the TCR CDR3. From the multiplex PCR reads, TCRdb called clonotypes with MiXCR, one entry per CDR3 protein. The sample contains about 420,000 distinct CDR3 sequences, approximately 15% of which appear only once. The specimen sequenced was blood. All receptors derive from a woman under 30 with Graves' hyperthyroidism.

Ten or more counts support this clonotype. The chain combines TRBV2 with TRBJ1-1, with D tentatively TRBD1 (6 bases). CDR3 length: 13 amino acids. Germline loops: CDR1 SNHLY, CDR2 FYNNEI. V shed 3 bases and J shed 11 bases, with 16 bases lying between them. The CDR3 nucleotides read TGTGCCAGCAGTGATGTAATGGCAGGGGTGGCTTTCTTT. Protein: CASSDVMAGVAFF.

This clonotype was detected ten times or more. The CDR3: CSAPGRGVTEAFF. The CDR3 nucleotides are TGCAGTGCCCCAGGGAGAGGTGTCACTGAAGCTTTCTTT. The J gene is TRBJ1-1, the V gene TRBV20-1; D possibly corresponds to TRBD1 (5 bases). V shed 6 bases and J shed 4 bases, with 15 bases lying between them. The CDR3 runs 13 residues. Germline V gene sequence: CDR1 DFQATT, CDR2 SNEGSKA (reference sequence).

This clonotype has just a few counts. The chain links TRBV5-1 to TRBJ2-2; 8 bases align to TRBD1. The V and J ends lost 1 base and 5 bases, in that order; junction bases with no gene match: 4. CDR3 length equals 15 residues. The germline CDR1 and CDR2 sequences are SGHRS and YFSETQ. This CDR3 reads CASSLSRGQTGELFF. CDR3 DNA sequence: TGCGCCAGCAGCTTGTCCAGGGGGCAAACCGGGGAGCTGTTTTTT.

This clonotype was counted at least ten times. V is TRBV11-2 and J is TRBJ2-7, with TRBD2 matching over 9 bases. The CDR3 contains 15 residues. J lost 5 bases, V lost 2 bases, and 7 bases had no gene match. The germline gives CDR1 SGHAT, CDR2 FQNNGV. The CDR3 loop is CASSLLLAGSDEQYF. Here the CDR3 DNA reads TGTGCCAGCAGCTTATTGCTAGCGGGATCCGACGAGCAGTACTTC.

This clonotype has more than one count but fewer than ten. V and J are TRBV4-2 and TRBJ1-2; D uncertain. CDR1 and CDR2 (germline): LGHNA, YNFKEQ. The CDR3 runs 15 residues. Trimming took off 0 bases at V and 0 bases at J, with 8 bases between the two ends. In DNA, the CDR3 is TGTGCCAGCAGCCAAGAGGCCCGGGCTAACTATGGCTACACCTTC. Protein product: CASSQEARANYGYTF.

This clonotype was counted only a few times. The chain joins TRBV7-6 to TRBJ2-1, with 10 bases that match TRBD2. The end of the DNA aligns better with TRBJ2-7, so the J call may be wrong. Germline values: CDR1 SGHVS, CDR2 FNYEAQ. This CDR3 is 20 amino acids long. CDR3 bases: TGTGCCAGCAGCTTAGATAGCGGGAGGAGTTCCCATAGCTCCTACAATGAGCAGTACTTC. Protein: CASSLDSGRSSHSSYNEQYF.

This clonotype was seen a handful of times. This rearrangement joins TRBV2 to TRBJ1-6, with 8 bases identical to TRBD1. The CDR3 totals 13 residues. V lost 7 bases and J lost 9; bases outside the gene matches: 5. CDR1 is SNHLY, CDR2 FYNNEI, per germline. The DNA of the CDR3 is TGTGCCAGCATGACAGGGGATTCTTCACCCCTCCACTTT. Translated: CASMTGDSSPLHF.

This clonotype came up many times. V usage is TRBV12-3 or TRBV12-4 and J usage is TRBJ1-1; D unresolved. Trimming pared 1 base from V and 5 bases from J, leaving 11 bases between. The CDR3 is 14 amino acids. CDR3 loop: CASSLGALETEAFF. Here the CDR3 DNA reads TGTGCCAGCAGTTTAGGGGCACTGGAGACTGAAGCTTTCTTT.

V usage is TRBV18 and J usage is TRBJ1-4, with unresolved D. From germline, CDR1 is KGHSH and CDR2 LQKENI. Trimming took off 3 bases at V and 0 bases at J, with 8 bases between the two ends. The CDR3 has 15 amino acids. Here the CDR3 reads CASSPWTATNEKLFF. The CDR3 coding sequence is TGTGCCAGCTCACCTTGGACGGCAACTAATGAAAAACTGTTTTTT.

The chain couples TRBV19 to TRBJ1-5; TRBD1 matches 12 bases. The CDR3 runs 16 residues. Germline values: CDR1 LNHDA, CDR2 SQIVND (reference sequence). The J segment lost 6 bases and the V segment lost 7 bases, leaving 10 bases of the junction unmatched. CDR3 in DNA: TGTGCCAGTAACGCCCCGGGACAGGGGGCCTCTCAGCCCCAGCATTTT. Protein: CASNAPGQGASQPQHF.

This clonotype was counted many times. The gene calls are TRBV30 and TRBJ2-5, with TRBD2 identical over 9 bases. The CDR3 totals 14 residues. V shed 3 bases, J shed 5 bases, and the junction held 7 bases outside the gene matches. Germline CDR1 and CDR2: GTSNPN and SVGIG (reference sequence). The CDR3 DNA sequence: TGTGCCTGGAGACGCGGGAGGGTGGCTGAGACCCAGTACTTC. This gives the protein CAWRRGRVAETQYF.

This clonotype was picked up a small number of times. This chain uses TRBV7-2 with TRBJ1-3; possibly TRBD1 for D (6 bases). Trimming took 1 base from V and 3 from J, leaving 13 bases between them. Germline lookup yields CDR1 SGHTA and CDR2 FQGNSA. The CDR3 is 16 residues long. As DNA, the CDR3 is TGTGCCAGCAGCTTAGACAGCAGGGGTTATGGAAACACCATATATTTT. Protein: CASSLDSRGYGNTIYF.

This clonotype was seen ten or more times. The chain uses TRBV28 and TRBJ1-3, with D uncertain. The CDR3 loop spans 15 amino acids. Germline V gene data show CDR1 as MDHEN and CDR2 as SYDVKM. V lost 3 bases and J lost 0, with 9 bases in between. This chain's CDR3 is CASSLGGSSGNTIYF. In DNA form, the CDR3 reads TGTGCCAGCAGTTTGGGTGGGAGCTCTGGAAACACCATATATTTT.

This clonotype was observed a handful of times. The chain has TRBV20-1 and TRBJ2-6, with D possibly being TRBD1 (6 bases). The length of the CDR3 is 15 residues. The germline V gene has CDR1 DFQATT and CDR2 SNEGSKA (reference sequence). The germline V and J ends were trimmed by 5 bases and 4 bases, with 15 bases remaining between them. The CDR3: CSALRGQPGANVLTF. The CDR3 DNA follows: TGCAGTGCTCTCAGGGGTCAACCCGGGGCCAACGTCCTGACTTTC.

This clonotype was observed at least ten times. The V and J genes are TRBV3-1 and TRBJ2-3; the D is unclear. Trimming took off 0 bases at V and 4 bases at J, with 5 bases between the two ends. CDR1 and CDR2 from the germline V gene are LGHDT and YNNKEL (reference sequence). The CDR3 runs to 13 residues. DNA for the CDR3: TGTGCCAGCAGCCAAGAGCTACCAGATACGCAGTATTTT. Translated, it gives CASSQELPDTQYF.